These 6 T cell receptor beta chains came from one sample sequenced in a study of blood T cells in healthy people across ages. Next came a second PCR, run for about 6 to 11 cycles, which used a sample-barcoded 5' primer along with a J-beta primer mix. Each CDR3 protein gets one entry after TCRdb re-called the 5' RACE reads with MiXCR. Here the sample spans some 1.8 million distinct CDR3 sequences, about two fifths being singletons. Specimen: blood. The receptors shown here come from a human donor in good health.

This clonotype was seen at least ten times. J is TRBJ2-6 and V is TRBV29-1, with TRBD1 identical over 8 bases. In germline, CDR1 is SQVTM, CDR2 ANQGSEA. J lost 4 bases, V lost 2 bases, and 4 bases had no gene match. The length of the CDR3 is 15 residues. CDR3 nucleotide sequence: TGCAGCGTTGAACGACAGGGGACGGGGGCCAACGTCCTGACTTTC. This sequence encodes CSVERQGTGANVLTF. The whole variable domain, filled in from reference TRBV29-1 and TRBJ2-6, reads SAVISQKPSRDICQRGTSLTIQCQVDSQVTMMFWYRQQPGQSLTLIATANQGSEATYESGFVIDKFPISRPNLTFSTLTVSNMSPEDSSIYLCSVERQGTGANVLTFGAGSRLTVL.

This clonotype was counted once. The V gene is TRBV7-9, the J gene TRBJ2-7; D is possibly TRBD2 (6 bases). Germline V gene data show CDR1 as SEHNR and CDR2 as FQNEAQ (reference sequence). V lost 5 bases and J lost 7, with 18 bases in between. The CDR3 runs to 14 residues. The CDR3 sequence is CASSLPEGGTEQYF. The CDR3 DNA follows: TGTGCCAGCAGCCTCCCCGAGGGAGGCACGGAGCAGTACTTC. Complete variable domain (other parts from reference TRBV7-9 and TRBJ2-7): DTGVSQNPRHKITKRGQNVTFRCDPISEHNRLYWYRQTLGQGPEFLTYFQNEAQLEKSRLLSDRFSAERPKGSFSTLEIQRTEQGDSAMYLCASSLPEGGTEQYFGPGTRLTVT.

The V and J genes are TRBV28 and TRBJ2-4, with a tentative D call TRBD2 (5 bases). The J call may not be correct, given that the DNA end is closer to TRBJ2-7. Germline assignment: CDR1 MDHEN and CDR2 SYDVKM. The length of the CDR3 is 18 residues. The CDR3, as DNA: TGTGCCAGCAGTTCGATTCGGTCTCAAGAGGGTATCCCCTACGAGCAGTACTTC. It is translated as CASSSIRSQEGIPYEQYF.

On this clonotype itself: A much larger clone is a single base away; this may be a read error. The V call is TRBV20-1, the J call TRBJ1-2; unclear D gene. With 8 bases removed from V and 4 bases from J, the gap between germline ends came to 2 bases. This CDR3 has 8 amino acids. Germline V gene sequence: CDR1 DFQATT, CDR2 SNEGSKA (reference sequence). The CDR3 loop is CSPYGYTF. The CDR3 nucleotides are TGCAGTCCCTATGGCTACACCTTC.

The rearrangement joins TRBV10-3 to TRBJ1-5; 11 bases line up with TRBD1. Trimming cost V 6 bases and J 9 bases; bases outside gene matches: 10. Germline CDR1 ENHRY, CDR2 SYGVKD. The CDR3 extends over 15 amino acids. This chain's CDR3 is CAISPGTGGIVPQHF. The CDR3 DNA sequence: TGTGCCATCAGCCCCGGGACAGGGGGAATTGTGCCCCAGCATTTT.

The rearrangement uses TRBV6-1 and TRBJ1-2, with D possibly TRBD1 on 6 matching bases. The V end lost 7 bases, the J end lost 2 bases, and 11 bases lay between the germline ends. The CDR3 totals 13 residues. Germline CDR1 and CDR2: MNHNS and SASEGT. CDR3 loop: CASNQGPNYGYTF. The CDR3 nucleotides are TGTGCCAGCAACCAGGGGCCCAACTATGGCTACACCTTC.